This T cell receptor (beta chain) was obtained from a study of cytotoxic CD8 clonotypes in ibrutinib-treated CLL. Background on the study: Each sample contained, on average, approximately 250,000 productive templates and roughly 100,000 productive rearrangements.

Findings of the study overall: Clonality went up at the time of ibrutinib response, stayed stable in sustained remission, and later dropped back toward its baseline level at progression. Patients had baseline clonality above age-matched healthy donors, and this clonality moved with circulating CD8+ T-cell counts.

Here immunoSEQ multiplex PCR was the method, and the copy in TCRdb shows in-frame clones only, minus some. The table has over 250,000 clones, roughly four fifths seen once. As to this clone: No antigen is known for it.

As input for TCR beta libraries, about 1.9 micrograms of genomic DNA came from cryopreserved PBMCs. The CDR3 sequence is 13 residues long. The V gene lost 1 base and the J gene lost 7 bases, with 10 bases spanning the gap. Germline V gene data show CDR1 as SGHTA and CDR2 as FQGNSA. The V call is TRBV7-2, the J call TRBJ1-1; maybe TRBD1 (5 bases). This TCR was sampled from a human donor with chronic lymphocytic leukemia. Source: PBMCs, taken at disease progression, from a patient treated with ibrutinib. The CDR3 spells CASSLGQGDEAFF. DNA for the CDR3: TGTGCCAGCAGCTTAGGGCAGGGAGATGAAGCTTTCTTT.